This is a list of T cell receptor beta chains from one sample in a study of blood T cells in healthy people across ages. From the 5' RACE reads, TCRdb called clonotypes with MiXCR, one entry per CDR3 protein. The sample records 780,000 or so distinct CDR3 sequences, 56% being singletons. The sequenced sample was blood. These receptors all stem from a man aged 40-55 years in good health. CDR3s include the opening cysteine and the closing phenylalanine or tryptophan. Fields, in order: D gene, J gene, V gene, clone size, CDR3 protein, CDR3 DNA. A D gene is named only where the DNA matches it firmly. Some rows have no size entry. The others give once, few or many, or a class for an expanded clone.

>NA|TRBJ1-2|TRBV6-1|NA
CASSEYGSGYTF
TGTGCCAGCAGTGAATACGGGTCTGGCTACACCTTC
>TRBD1|TRBJ1-5|TRBV27|NA
CATGTGNQPQHF
TGTGCCACCGGGACAGGGAATCAGCCCCAGCATTTT
>NA|TRBJ2-7|TRBV4-3|NA
CASSQVRGWGEQYF
TGCGCCAGCAGCCAAGTAAGAGGTTGGGGCGAGCAGTACTTC
>TRBD1|TRBJ2-7|TRBV6-5|NA
CASRLHTGAYEQYF
TGTGCCAGCAGACTACATACAGGGGCCTACGAGCAGTACTTC
>TRBD2|TRBJ2-1|TRBV15|NA
CATSRGLAEYNEQFF
TGTGCCACCAGCAGAGGACTAGCGGAGTACAATGAGCAGTTCTTC
>NA|TRBJ2-3|TRBV4-3|few
CASSQDTGSTDTQYF
TGCGCCAGCAGCCAAGATACGGGGAGCACAGATACGCAGTATTTT
>NA|TRBJ2-2|TRBV12-5|once
CASGFGVGGELFF
TGTGCTAGTGGTTTTGGGGTAGGAGGGGAGCTGTTTTTT
>NA|TRBJ1-5|TRBV2|NA
CASSEAGYSNQPQHF
TGTGCCAGCAGTGAAGCCGGTTATAGCAATCAGCCCCAGCATTTT
>NA|TRBJ2-7|TRBV11-3|few
CASSPYETGGYEQYF
TGTGCCAGCAGCCCTTATGAAACTGGAGGGTACGAGCAGTACTTC
>TRBD2|TRBJ2-3|TRBV29-1|few
CSVGVSGRAGGSDTQYF
TGCAGCGTTGGAGTTAGCGGGAGGGCCGGGGGGTCAGATACGCAGTATTTT
>TRBD2|TRBJ2-1|TRBV20-1|once
CSARDYGTRGVNEQFF
TGCAGTGCTAGAGATTATGGGACTAGGGGTGTGAATGAGCAGTTCTTC
>TRBD1|TRBJ1-2|TRBV7-2|NA
CASSTQSTGAGGYTF
TGTGCCAGCAGCACACAATCAACAGGGGCGGGAGGCTACACCTTC
>TRBD2|TRBJ2-5|TRBV29-1|NA
CSVVTSSGRETQYF
TGCAGCGTTGTTACTTCTAGCGGGCGGGAGACCCAGTACTTC
>NA|TRBJ1-2|TRBV24-1|few
CATSGLDDYGYTF
TGTGCCACCAGTGGGCTGGACGACTATGGCTACACCTTC
>NA|TRBJ1-5|TRBV6-2/TRBV6-3|NA
CASSRPGSQSNQPQHF
TGTGCCAGCAGTCGACCGGGATCTCAAAGCAATCAGCCCCAGCATTTT
>TRBD1|TRBJ2-4|TRBV2|NA
CASSGQGVKNIQYF
TGTGCCAGCAGCGGACAGGGAGTCAAAAACATTCAGTACTTC
>TRBD1|TRBJ2-3|TRBV6-1|few
CASRTTGGIDTQYF
TGTGCCAGCAGGACAACAGGGGGGATCGATACGCAGTATTTT
>TRBD2|TRBJ2-5|TRBV7-2|NA
CASSPPGLGVETQYF
TGTGCCAGCAGCCCCCCGGGACTAGGTGTGGAGACCCAGTACTTC
>NA|TRBJ1-1|TRBV20-1|NA
CSAGANTEAFF
TGCAGTGCTGGGGCGAACACTGAAGCTTTCTTT
>NA|TRBJ1-2|TRBV12-5|few
CASGLPPGYTF
TGTGCTAGTGGTCTTCCCCCGGGCTACACCTTC
>NA|TRBJ2-7|TRBV4-2|NA
CASSQDVGPYEQYF
TGTGCCAGCAGCCAAGACGTAGGCCCCTACGAGCAGTACTTC
>TRBD1|TRBJ2-1|TRBV4-3|NA
CASSQDPGGLRQFF
TGCGCCAGCAGCCAAGATCCAGGGGGCTTGAGGCAGTTCTTC
>TRBD1|TRBJ1-5|TRBV12-3/TRBV12-4|few
CASSFHRTGLMSQPQHF
TGTGCCAGCAGTTTCCATAGGACAGGCCTAATGAGTCAGCCCCAGCATTTT
>NA|TRBJ2-3|TRBV6-5|NA
CASSYGAGTDTQYF
TGTGCCAGCAGTTACGGTGCGGGCACAGATACGCAGTATTTT
>NA|TRBJ2-7|TRBV7-2|few
CASSPLGASSYNEQYF
TGTGCCAGCAGCCCATTGGGCGCGAGCTCCTACAATGAGCAGTACTTC
>NA|TRBJ1-2|TRBV29-1|NA
CSVKQGDNYGYTF
TGCAGCGTTAAGCAGGGAGATAACTATGGCTACACCTTC
>NA|TRBJ2-1|TRBV20-1|NA
CSAPGALRNEQFF
TGCAGTGCTCCGGGGGCGCTCCGCAATGAGCAGTTCTTC
>NA|TRBJ2-5|TRBV6-1|few
CASSDNPQGMSGYQETQYF
TGTGCCAGCAGTGATAATCCTCAGGGAATGAGTGGGTACCAAGAGACCCAGTACTTC
>NA|TRBJ2-1|TRBV5-1|few
CASSFDRQWEQFF
TGCGCCAGCAGCTTTGACAGGCAATGGGAGCAGTTCTTC
>NA|TRBJ2-1|TRBV5-1|few
CASSPILGGYNEQFF
TGCGCCAGCAGCCCTATATTGGGGGGCTACAATGAGCAGTTCTTC
>NA|TRBJ2-7|TRBV12-5|NA
CASVKGTTSSYEQYF
TGTGCTAGTGTGAAGGGCACCACGAGCTCCTACGAGCAGTACTTT
>NA|TRBJ1-2|TRBV7-9|NA
CASSFGQLSYGYTF
TGTGCCAGCAGCTTCGGACAGCTCTCCTATGGCTACACCTTC
>TRBD2|TRBJ2-1|TRBV5-1|NA
CASSLLGGRADEQFF
TGCGCCAGCAGCCTGCTAGGCGGGAGGGCCGATGAGCAGTTCTTC
>NA|TRBJ2-1|TRBV20-1|few
CSARAGAGQAYNEQFF
TGCAGTGCTAGAGCTGGGGCAGGGCAAGCCTACAATGAGCAGTTCTTC
>TRBD1|TRBJ1-4|TRBV20-1|NA
CSARDVQGAGEKLFF
TGCAGTGCTAGAGATGTACAGGGGGCAGGGGAAAAACTGTTTTTT
>NA|TRBJ1-5|TRBV29-1|many
CSVGAGARQPQHF
TGCAGCGTTGGGGCGGGGGCTCGGCAGCCCCAGCATTTT
>TRBD2|TRBJ2-3|TRBV12-3/TRBV12-4|NA
CASSLGMTSGGKTDTQYF
TGTGCCAGCAGTTTAGGGATGACTAGCGGGGGGAAAACAGATACGCAGTATTTT
>NA|TRBJ2-3|TRBV4-2|few
CASSPRDGDTQYF
TGTGCCAGCAGCCCCCGGGACGGAGATACGCAGTATTTT
>TRBD1|TRBJ2-1|TRBV20-1|once
CSARRQGIGRNEQFF
TGCAGTGCTAGAAGACAGGGTATTGGAAGAAATGAGCAGTTCTTC
>NA|TRBJ2-3|TRBV9|NA
CASSVGGGGADTQYF
TGTGCCAGCAGCGTAGGAGGTGGGGGTGCAGATACGCAGTATTTT
>NA|TRBJ2-3|TRBV4-3|NA
CASSQEYPGVGVADTQYF
TGCGCCAGCAGCCAAGAATACCCCGGAGTGGGGGTTGCAGATACGCAGTATTTT
>NA|TRBJ2-7|TRBV11-3|NA
CASSALRDGEQYF
TGTGCCAGCAGCGCCCTGAGGGACGGCGAGCAGTACTTC
>NA|TRBJ2-2|TRBV9|NA
CASSVARGWDTGELFF
TGTGCCAGCAGCGTAGCACGGGGTTGGGACACCGGGGAGCTGTTTTTT
>NA|TRBJ2-1|TRBV11-2|NA
CASSPLRGGTYNEQFF
TGTGCCAGCAGCCCCCTTCGGGGCGGAACCTACAATGAGCAGTTCTTC
>TRBD2|TRBJ2-3|TRBV4-1|NA
CASSQGRGGSGERSDTQYF
TGCGCCAGCAGCCAAGGACGGGGCGGTAGCGGGGAAAGATCAGATACGCAGTATTTT